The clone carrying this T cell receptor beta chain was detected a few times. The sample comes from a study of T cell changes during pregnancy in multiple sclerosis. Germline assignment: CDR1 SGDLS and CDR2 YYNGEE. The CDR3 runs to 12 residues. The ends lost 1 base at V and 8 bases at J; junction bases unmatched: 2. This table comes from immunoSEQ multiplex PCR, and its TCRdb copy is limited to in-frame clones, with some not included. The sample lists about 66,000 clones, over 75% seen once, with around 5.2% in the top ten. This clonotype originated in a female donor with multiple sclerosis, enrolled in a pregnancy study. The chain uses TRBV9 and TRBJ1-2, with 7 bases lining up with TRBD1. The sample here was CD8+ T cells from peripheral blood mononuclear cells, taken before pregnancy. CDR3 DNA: TGTGCCAGCAGCGTACAGGGGGGCGGCTACACCTTC. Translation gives CASSVQGGGYTF. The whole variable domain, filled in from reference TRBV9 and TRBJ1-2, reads DSGVTQTPKHLITATGQRVTLRCSPRSGDLSVYWYQQSLDQGLQFLIQYYNGEERAKGNILERFSAQQFPDLHSELNLSSLELGDSALYFCASSVQGGGYTFGSGTRLTVV.